Below, 28 T cell receptor beta chains from the same sample are listed, as sequenced in a study of cytomegalovirus exposure and HLA in healthy donors (dated by TCRdb to 2017 to 2019). The library was prepared using the immunoSEQ multiplex PCR assay. The multiplex PCR relied on a mix of 60 forward primers for TCR Vbeta segments and 13 reverse primers for TCR Jbeta segments. This is the immuneACCESS table as TCRdb keeps it, with only in-frame sequences that have V and J called. A part of the clones is gone; compared with another copy, unresolved V genes explain less than half, and the rest is unexplained. Across this sample there are around 130,000 clones, with under 85% seen only once. The ten most abundant clones make up 1.7% of the sample. Material: PBMCs. The receptors originated from a boy younger than 18 in good health and CMV-seronegative.

The chain uses TRBV7-2 and TRBJ2-7; the D is unclear. The germline V and J ends were trimmed by 1 base and 2 bases, with 6 bases remaining between them. The germline CDR1 and CDR2 sequences are SGHTA and FQGNSA. The CDR3 is made up of 13 amino acids. The CDR3 is CASSLDGPYEQYF. CDR3 bases: TGTGCCAGCAGCTTAGACGGTCCCTACGAGCAGTACTTC.

This chain joins TRBV2 and TRBJ1-2; D is unresolved. Per the germline V gene, CDR1 is SNHLY and CDR2 is FYNNEI. The CDR3 runs to 13 residues. V was shortened by 8 bases and J by 0 bases, with 10 bases between the two germline ends. The CDR3 sequence: CASFSPANYGYTF. The CDR3 bases are TGTGCCAGCTTCTCTCCGGCTAACTATGGCTACACCTTC.

V usage is TRBV14 and J usage is TRBJ2-3; possibly TRBD2 for D (6 bases). Trimming took 4 bases from V and 3 from J, leaving 8 bases between them. CDR1 and CDR2 from the germline V gene are SGHDN and FVKESK. The length of the CDR3 is 13 residues. The CDR3 region is CASSPLATDTQYF. CDR3 in DNA: TGTGCCAGCAGCCCCCTAGCGACAGATACGCAGTATTTT.

This chain joins TRBV5-1 and TRBJ2-2, with TRBD2 as a possible D gene (5 bases). Trimming shortened V by 1 base and J by 0 bases, and 7 bases separated the two germline ends. The CDR3 extends over 15 amino acids. In germline, CDR1 is SGHRS, CDR2 YFSETQ. CDR3 loop: CASSLRGSNTGELFF. In nucleotides, the CDR3 is TGCGCCAGCAGCTTGCGGGGATCGAACACCGGGGAGCTGTTTTTT.

This clone was detected once. The chain carries TRBV4-1 and TRBJ1-3; D is unclear. Looked up from germline, CDR1 is MGHRA and CDR2 is YSYEKL. The CDR3 contains 16 residues. V was trimmed by 0 bases and J by 0 bases, leaving 9 bases between them. In nucleotides, the CDR3 is TGCGCCAGCAGCCAAGAACCGGGAGCCTCTGGAAACACCATATATTTT. It is translated as CASSQEPGASGNTIYF.

The rearrangement links TRBV5-6 to TRBJ2-7, with D maybe TRBD1 (6 bases). V lost 2 bases, J lost 2 bases, and 11 bases lay in between. From germline, CDR1 is SGHDT and CDR2 YYEEEE. CDR3 length: 14 amino acids. The CDR3 is CASSFAQGTYEQYF. The CDR3, as DNA: TGTGCCAGCAGCTTCGCTCAGGGGACCTACGAGCAGTACTTC.

The chain uses TRBV4-2 and TRBJ1-4; 8 nucleotides align to TRBD1. Germline lookup yields CDR1 LGHNA and CDR2 YNFKEQ. The CDR3 loop spans 15 amino acids. J was trimmed by 5 bases and V by 5 bases; bases with no gene match: 7. The CDR3 DNA is TGTGCCAGCAGCTCCTGGGACAGGAAAAATGAAAAACTGTTTTTT. The encoded protein is CASSSWDRKNEKLFF.

The genes are TRBV5-1 and TRBJ2-3, with TRBD2 matching over 9 bases. This CDR3 contains 16 residues. The V and J ends lost 0 bases and 0 bases, in that order; junction bases with no gene match: 2. CDR1 and CDR2 (germline): SGHRS, YFSETQ. The CDR3 loop is CASSLGAGGSTDTQYF. The CDR3 bases are TGCGCCAGCAGCTTGGGCGCGGGAGGGAGCACAGATACGCAGTATTTT.

This sequence joins TRBV10-3 and TRBJ2-1, with D tentatively TRBD1 (5 bases). V lost 5 bases to trimming and J lost 8 bases, with 7 bases between them. The CDR3 sequence is 11 residues long. Germline assignment: CDR1 ENHRY and CDR2 SYGVKD. DNA for the CDR3: TGTGCCATCAGTTCGACAGATGAGCAGTTCTTC. Amino acid sequence: CAISSTDEQFF.

CDR3 DNA: TGTGCCAGCAGCGGACTAGGCCCCCAGGTAACGCAGTATTTT. It is translated as CASSGLGPQVTQYF. The rearrangement uses TRBV5-4 and TRBJ2-3; 7 nucleotides line up with TRBD2. Germline CDR1 reads SGHNT; CDR2 reads YYREEE (reference sequence). Germline trimming cut 4 bases from V and 9 bases from J; bases unmatched to any gene: 11. There are 14 residues in the CDR3.

CDR3 sequence reads: CASSTSWTGGKNIQYF. DNA for the CDR3: TGTGCCAGTAGTACCTCCTGGACAGGGGGCAAAAACATTCAGTACTTC. This chain joins TRBV19 and TRBJ2-4, with 10 bases aligning to TRBD1. V was clipped by 4 bases and J by 3 bases; unmatched bases: 6. CDR3 length: 16 residues. Per the germline V gene, CDR1 is LNHDA and CDR2 is SQIVND (reference sequence).

In DNA, the CDR3 is TGTGCCAGCAGCGTAGCGGGAGGGTTCCACGAGCAGTACTTC. Its translation: CASSVAGGFHEQYF. The rearrangement joins TRBV11-3 to TRBJ2-7; 11 nucleotides line up with TRBD2. Losses at the gene ends were 5 bases for V and 5 bases for J; bases not matched to a gene: 5. The CDR3 spans 14 residues. Germline V gene sequence: CDR1 SGHNT, CDR2 YENEEA.

The rearrangement uses TRBV5-4 and TRBJ2-7; 13 bases map to TRBD2. J lost 3 bases, V lost 4 bases, and 1 base had no gene match. The CDR3 covers 14 residues. Germline assignment: CDR1 SGHNT and CDR2 YYREEE (reference sequence). The CDR3 sequence is CASSRTSGSYEQYF. The CDR3 DNA sequence: TGTGCCAGCAGCCGGACTAGCGGGAGCTACGAGCAGTACTTC.

This clone was seen just once. This chain uses TRBV7-3 with TRBJ2-2; D is uncertain. Germline V lookup: CDR1 SGHTA, CDR2 FQGTGA. The V end lost 0 bases, the J end lost 3 bases, and 11 bases lay between the germline ends. The CDR3 sequence is 16 residues long. In DNA form, the CDR3 reads TGTGCCAGCAGCTTAACTTGGGCCAGAGACACCGGGGAGCTGTTTTTT. As protein: CASSLTWARDTGELFF.

This rearrangement joins TRBV14 to TRBJ2-5, with 12 positions matching TRBD2. This CDR3 spans 18 amino acids. Germline CDR1 SGHDN, CDR2 FVKESK. V shed 0 bases, J shed 2 bases, and the junction held 7 bases outside the gene matches. The CDR3 nucleotides are TGTGCCAGCAGCCAAGACCATACTAGCGGGAGGATTCAAGAGACCCAGTACTTC. This sequence encodes CASSQDHTSGRIQETQYF.

The rearrangement links TRBV7-8 to TRBJ2-7; a weak D match, TRBD2 (6 bases). The CDR3 totals 18 residues. Germline V gene lookup returns CDR1 SGHVS and CDR2 FQNEAQ. Between the trimmed V and J ends, which lost 0 bases and 2 bases, there was a span of 20 bases. The CDR3 DNA reads as TGTGCCAGCAGCTTAGCGAGGATTGGGGGACGGACTACCTACGAGCAGTACTTC. Protein: CASSLARIGGRTTYEQYF. The full variable domain, its missing parts supplied by reference TRBV7-8 and TRBJ2-7, is GAGVSQSPRYKVAKRGQDVALRCDPISGHVSLFWYQQALGQGPEFLTYFQNEAQLDKSGLPSDRFFAERPEGSVSTLKIQRTQQEDSAVYLCASSLARIGGRTTYEQYFGPGTRLTVT.

The chain carries TRBV9 and TRBJ2-1; 15 bases map to TRBD2. This CDR3 is built from 19 residues. The germline V gene encodes CDR1 SGDLS and CDR2 YYNGEE. V dropped 0 bases and J dropped 1; count of bases not matched to a gene: 5. CDR3 sequence (DNA): TGTGCCAGCAGCGTAGGGGGGACTAGCGGGAGGATTTCCTACAATGAGCAGTTCTTC. Amino acid sequence: CASSVGGTSGRISYNEQFF.

The J gene is TRBJ1-1, the V gene TRBV7-6; 10 bases fit TRBD1. From germline, CDR1 is SGHVS and CDR2 FNYEAQ. This CDR3 is built from 12 residues. V was clipped by 6 bases and J by 9 bases; unmatched bases: 4. In nucleotides, the CDR3 is TGTGCCAGCAGGGGACAGGGGATACAAGCTTTCTTT. Translated, it gives CASRGQGIQAFF.

The rearrangement uses TRBV29-1 and TRBJ2-5, with a possible D match to TRBD1 (6 bases). The CDR3 runs 13 residues. CDR1 and CDR2 (germline): SQVTM, ANQGSEA. Trimming removed 7 bases from V and 4 bases from J, with 16 bases in between. The CDR3 DNA follows: TGCAGCGCGGCGCCCGGGACATCAGAGACCCAGTACTTC. It encodes CSAAPGTSETQYF.

In DNA, the CDR3 is TGTGCCAGTAGTTTGGACAGGGGTGAAAAACTGTTTTTT. As protein: CASSLDRGEKLFF. The rearrangement uses TRBV19 and TRBJ1-4, with 9 bases identical to TRBD1. Trimming at V came to 5 bases and at J to 7 bases, leaving 2 bases not matched to a gene. The CDR3 runs 13 residues. Germline lookup yields CDR1 LNHDA and CDR2 SQIVND (reference sequence).

The rearrangement links TRBV6-1 to TRBJ1-2; the match to TRBD1 covers 8 bases. The CDR3 totals 15 residues. J gave up 6 bases and V 2 bases, and 8 bases lay outside the gene matches. Germline V CDR1 and CDR2: MNHNS, SASEGT. CDR3 amino acids: CASSERTGFSDGYTF. The CDR3 bases are TGTGCCAGCAGTGAAAGGACAGGGTTTAGTGATGGCTACACCTTC.

V usage is TRBV19 and J usage is TRBJ2-7, with no clear D. Germline-derived CDR1 and CDR2 are LNHDA and SQIVND (reference sequence). V was clipped by 3 bases and J by 1 base, with 13 bases between them. CDR3 length: 15 amino acids. The CDR3 bases are TGTGCCAGTAGTATGAACCCGACACAATCCTACGAGCAGTACTTC. Translation: CASSMNPTQSYEQYF.

The chain's CDR3 is CASSFVLRQFF. In DNA form, the CDR3 reads TGCGCCAGCAGCTTTGTCCTGAGGCAGTTCTTC. The V and J genes are TRBV5-1 and TRBJ2-1, with D hard to call. CDR1 and CDR2 (germline): SGHRS, YFSETQ. V lost 2 bases to trimming and J lost 12 bases, with 9 bases between them. The CDR3 is made up of 11 amino acids. The full variable domain, completed using reference TRBV5-1 and TRBJ2-1, is KAGVTQTPRYLIKTRGQQVTLSCSPISGHRSVSWYQQTPGQGLQFLFEYFSETQRNKGNFPGRFSGRQFSNSRSEMNVSTLELGDSALYLCASSFVLRQFFGPGTRLTVL.

The CDR3 here is CASSLADSSSYEQYF. Here the CDR3 DNA reads TGTGCCAGCAGTTTAGCCGACAGTTCCTCCTACGAGCAGTACTTC. This rearrangement joins TRBV27 to TRBJ2-7, with TRBD1 as a possible D gene (5 bases). Germline CDR1 is MNHEY and CDR2 is SMNVEV (reference sequence). V lost 2 bases and J 0 bases, leaving 11 bases between the germline ends. CDR3 size: 15 residues.

The rearrangement uses TRBV27 and TRBJ2-7; 9 nucleotides line up with TRBD1. The trim removed 2 bases at V and 3 bases at J, leaving 8 bases unmatched. The CDR3 consists of 16 residues. Germline V gives CDR1 MNHEY, CDR2 SMNVEV (reference sequence). The CDR3 region is CASSLRRDRVNYEQYF. CDR3 DNA: TGTGCCAGCAGTTTACGGCGGGACAGGGTTAACTACGAGCAGTACTTC.

The chain employs TRBV4-1 and TRBJ2-6; the D gene is possibly TRBD1 (5 bases). The CDR3 covers 19 residues. Germline CDR1 and CDR2: MGHRA and YSYEKL. V shed 2 bases and J shed 0 bases, with 17 bases lying between them. The CDR3 sequence is CASSQQGLGKGSGANVLTF. The CDR3 DNA reads TGCGCCAGCAGCCAACAGGGATTAGGCAAGGGCTCTGGGGCCAACGTCCTGACTTTC.

The V and J genes are TRBV5-1 and TRBJ2-7; TRBD1 aligns across 8 bases. V lost 1 base and J lost 5; bases outside the gene matches: 5. Germline CDR1 reads SGHRS; CDR2 reads YFSETQ. This CDR3 has 14 amino acids. The CDR3 region is CASSLKLTGDEQYF. In DNA form, the CDR3 reads TGCGCCAGCAGCTTGAAGCTGACAGGGGACGAGCAGTACTTC.

CDR3 sequence: CASSKGTGNVYNEQFF. CDR3 in DNA: TGTGCCAGCAGCAAAGGGACAGGGAACGTCTACAATGAGCAGTTCTTC. The chain recombines TRBV5-4 with TRBJ2-1; 9 bases match TRBD1. Germline V gene lookup returns CDR1 SGHNT and CDR2 YYREEE (reference sequence). V lost 4 bases and J lost 3; bases outside the gene matches: 8. The CDR3 contains 16 residues.